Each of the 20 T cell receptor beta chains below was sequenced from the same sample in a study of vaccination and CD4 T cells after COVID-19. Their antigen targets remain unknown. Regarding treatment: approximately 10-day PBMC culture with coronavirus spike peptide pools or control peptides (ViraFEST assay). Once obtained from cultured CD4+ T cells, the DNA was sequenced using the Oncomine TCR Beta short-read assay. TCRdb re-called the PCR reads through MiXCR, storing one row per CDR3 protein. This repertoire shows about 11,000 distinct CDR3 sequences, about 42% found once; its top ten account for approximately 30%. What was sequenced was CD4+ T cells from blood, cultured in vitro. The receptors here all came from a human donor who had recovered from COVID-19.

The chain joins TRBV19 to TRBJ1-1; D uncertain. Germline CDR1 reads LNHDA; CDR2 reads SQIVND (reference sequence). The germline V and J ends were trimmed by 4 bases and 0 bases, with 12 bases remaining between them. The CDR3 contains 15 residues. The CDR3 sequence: CASSSRQRVNTEAFF. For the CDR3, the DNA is TGTGCCAGTAGTAGCCGGCAAAGGGTGAACACTGAAGCTTTCTTT.

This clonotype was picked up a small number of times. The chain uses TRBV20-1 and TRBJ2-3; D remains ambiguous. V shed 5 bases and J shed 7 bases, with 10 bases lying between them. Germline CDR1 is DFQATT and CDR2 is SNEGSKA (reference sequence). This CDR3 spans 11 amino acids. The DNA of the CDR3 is TGCAGTGCTTATAGGTCATATACGCAGTATTTT. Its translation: CSAYRSYTQYF.

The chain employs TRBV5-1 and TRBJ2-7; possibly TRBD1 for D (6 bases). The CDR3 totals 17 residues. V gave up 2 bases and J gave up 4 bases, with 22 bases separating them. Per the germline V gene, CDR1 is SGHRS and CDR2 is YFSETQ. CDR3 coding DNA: TGCGCCAGCAGCTTAAGTTTCACGGCAGGGACAACTTACGAGCAGTACTTC. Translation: CASSLSFTAGTTYEQYF. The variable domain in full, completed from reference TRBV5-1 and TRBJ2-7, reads KAGVTQTPRYLIKTRGQQVTLSCSPISGHRSVSWYQQTPGQGLQFLFEYFSETQRNKGNFPGRFSGRQFSNSRSEMNVSTLELGDSALYLCASSLSFTAGTTYEQYFGPGTRLTVT.

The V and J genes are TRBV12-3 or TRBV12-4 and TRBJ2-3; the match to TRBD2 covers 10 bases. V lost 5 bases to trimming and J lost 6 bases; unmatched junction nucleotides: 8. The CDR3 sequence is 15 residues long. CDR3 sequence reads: CASSPIAGGGDTQYF. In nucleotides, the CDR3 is TGTGCCAGCAGTCCCATAGCGGGGGGAGGGGATACGCAGTATTTT.

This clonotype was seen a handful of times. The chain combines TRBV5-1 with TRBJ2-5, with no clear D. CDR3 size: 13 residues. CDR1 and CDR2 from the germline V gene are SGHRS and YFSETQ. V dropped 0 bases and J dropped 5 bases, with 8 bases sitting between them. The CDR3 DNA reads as TGCGCCAGCAGCTTGGACCCGGGTGAGACCCAGTACTTC. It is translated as CASSLDPGETQYF.

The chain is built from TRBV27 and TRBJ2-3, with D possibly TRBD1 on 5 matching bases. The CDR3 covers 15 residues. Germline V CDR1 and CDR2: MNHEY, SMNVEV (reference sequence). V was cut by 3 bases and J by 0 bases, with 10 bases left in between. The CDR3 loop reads CASSFGGASTDTQYF. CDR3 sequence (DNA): TGTGCCAGCAGTTTTGGTGGGGCTAGCACAGATACGCAGTATTTT.

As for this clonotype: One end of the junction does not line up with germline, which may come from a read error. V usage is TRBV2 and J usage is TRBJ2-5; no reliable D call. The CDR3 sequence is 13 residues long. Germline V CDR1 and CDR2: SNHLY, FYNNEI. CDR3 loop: CASSAYRQGTQYF. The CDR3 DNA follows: TGTGCCAGCAGCGCCTACAGACAAGGGACCCAGTACTTC.

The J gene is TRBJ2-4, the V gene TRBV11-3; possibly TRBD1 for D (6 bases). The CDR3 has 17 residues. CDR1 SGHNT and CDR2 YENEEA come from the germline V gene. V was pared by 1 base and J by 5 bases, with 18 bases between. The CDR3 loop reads CASSLVFRTANQNIQYF. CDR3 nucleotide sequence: TGTGCCAGCAGCTTAGTGTTCAGGACAGCAAACCAAAACATTCAGTACTTC. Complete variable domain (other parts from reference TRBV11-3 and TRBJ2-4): EAGVVQSPRYKIIEKKQPVAFWCNPISGHNTLYWYLQNLGQGPELLIRYENEEAVDDSQLPKDRFSAERLKGVDSTLKIQPAELGDSAVYLCASSLVFRTANQNIQYFGAGTRLSVL.

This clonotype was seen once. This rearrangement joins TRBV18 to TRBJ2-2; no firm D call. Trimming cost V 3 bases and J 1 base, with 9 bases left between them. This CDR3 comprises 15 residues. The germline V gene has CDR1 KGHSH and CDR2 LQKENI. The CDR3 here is CASSPKHLNTGELFF. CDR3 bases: TGTGCCAGCTCACCGAAGCACTTGAACACCGGGGAGCTGTTTTTT. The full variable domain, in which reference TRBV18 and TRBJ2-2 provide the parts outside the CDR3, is NAGVMQNPRHLVRRRGQEARLRCSPMKGHSHVYWYRQLPEEGLKFMVYLQKENIIDESGMPKERFSAEFPKEGPSILRIQQVVRGDSAAYFCASSPKHLNTGELFFGEGSRLTVL.

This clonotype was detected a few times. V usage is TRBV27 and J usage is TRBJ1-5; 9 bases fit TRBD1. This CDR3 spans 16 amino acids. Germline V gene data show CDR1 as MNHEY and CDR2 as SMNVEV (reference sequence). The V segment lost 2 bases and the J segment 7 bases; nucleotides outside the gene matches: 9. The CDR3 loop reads CASSLRPQGAGQPQHF. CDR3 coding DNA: TGTGCCAGCAGTTTAAGACCACAGGGGGCAGGGCAGCCCCAGCATTTT.

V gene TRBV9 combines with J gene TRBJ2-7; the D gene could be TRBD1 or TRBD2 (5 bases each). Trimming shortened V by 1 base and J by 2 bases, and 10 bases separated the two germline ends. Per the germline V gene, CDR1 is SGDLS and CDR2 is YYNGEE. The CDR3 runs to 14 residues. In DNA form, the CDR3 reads TGTGCCAGCAGCGTATCCGGGGCGGCCTACGAGCAGTACTTC. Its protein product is CASSVSGAAYEQYF.

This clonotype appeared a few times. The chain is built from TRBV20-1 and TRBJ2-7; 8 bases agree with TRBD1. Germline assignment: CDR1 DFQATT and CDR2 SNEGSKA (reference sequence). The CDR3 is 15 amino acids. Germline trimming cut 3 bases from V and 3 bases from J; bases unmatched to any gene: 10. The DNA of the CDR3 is TGCAGTGCTAGTAATACGCGACAGGGGTTCTACGAGCAGTACTTC. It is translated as CSASNTRQGFYEQYF.

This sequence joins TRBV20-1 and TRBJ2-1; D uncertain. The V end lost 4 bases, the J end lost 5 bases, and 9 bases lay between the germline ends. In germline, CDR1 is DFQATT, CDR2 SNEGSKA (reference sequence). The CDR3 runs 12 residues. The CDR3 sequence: CSATKDHNEQFF. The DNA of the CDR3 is TGCAGTGCTACAAAGGACCACAATGAGCAGTTCTTC.

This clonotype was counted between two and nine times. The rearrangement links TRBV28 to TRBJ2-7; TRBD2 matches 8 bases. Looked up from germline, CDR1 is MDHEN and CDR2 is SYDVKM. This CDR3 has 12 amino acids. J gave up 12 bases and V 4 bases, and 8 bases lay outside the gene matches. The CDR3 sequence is CASSSAGRAAYF. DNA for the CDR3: TGTGCCAGCAGTTCCGCCGGGAGGGCCGCGTACTTC.

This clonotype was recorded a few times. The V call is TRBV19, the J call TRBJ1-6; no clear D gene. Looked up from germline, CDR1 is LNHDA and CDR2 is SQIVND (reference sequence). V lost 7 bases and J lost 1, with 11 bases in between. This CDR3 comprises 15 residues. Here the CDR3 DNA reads TGTGCCAGTAACCCCAGTGATTCCTATAATTCACCCCTCCACTTT. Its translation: CASNPSDSYNSPLHF.

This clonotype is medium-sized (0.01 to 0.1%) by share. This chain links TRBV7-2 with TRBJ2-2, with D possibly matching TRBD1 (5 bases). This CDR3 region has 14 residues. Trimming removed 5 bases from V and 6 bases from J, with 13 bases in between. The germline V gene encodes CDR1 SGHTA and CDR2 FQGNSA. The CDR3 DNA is TGTGCCAGCAGCCTCAATGGGGCGGCCGGGGAGCTGTTTTTT. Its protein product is CASSLNGAAGELFF.

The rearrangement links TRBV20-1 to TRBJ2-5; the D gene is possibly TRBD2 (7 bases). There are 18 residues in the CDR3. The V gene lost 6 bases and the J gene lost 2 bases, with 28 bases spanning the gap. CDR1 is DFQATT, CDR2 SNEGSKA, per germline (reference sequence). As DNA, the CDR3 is TGCAGTGCCCCGGGGGCGGGAGCACCGCTGAGGGGACAAGAGACCCAGTACTTC. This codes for CSAPGAGAPLRGQETQYF.

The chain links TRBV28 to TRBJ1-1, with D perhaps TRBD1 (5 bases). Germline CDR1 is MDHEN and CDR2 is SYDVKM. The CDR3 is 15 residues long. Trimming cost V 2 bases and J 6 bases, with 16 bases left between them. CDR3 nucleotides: TGTGCCAGCAGTTTACTAGCGCCCGACAGAGCTGAAGCTTTCTTT. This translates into CASSLLAPDRAEAFF.

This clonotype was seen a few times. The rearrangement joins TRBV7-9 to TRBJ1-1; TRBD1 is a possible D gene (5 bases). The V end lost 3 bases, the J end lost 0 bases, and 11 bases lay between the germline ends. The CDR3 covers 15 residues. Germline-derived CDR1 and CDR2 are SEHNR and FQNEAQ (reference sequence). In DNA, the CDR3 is TGTGCCAGCAGCTTGGGGGGGAGAATGAACACTGAAGCTTTCTTT. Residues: CASSLGGRMNTEAFF.

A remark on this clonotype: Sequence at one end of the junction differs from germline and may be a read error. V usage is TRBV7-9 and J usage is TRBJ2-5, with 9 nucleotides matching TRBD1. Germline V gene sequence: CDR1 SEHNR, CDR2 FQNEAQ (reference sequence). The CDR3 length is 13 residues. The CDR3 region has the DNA TGCGCCAGCAGCCAAGTACAGGGGGCGACCCAGTACTTC. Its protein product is CASSQVQGATQYF.